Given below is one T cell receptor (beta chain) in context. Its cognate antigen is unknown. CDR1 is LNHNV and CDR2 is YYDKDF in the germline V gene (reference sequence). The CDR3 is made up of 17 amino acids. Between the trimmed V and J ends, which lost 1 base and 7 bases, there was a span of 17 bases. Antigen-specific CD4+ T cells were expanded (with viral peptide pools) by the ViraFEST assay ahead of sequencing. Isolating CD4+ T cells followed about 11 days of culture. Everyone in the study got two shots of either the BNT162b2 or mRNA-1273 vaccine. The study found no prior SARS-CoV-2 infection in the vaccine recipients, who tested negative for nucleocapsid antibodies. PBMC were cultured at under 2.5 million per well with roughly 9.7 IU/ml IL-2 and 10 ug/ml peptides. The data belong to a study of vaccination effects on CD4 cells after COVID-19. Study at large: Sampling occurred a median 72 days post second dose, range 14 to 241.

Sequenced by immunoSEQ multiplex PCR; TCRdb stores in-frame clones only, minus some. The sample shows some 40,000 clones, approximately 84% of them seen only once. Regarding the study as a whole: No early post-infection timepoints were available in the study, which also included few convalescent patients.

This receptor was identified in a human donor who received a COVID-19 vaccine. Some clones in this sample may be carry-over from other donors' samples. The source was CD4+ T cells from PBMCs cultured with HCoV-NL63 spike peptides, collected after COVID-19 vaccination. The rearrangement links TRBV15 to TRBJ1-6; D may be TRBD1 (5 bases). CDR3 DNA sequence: TGTGCCACCAGCAGAGGTGGCCAGGGTAGGGCCAATTCACCCCTCCACTTT. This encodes CATSRGGQGRANSPLHF.